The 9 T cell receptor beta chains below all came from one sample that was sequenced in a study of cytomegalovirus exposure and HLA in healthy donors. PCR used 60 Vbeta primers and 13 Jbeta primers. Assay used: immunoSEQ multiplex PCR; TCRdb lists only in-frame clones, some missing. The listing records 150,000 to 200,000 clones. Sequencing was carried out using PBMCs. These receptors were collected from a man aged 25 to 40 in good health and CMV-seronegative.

CDR3 DNA: TGTGCCAGCAGAACAGTCCCCGGCAATGAGCAGTTCTTC. Protein: CASRTVPGNEQFF. This chain uses TRBV2 with TRBJ2-1; D is ambiguous. The CDR3 contains 13 residues. Germline V gene data show CDR1 as SNHLY and CDR2 as FYNNEI. V was cut by 6 bases and J by 6 bases, with 12 bases left in between.

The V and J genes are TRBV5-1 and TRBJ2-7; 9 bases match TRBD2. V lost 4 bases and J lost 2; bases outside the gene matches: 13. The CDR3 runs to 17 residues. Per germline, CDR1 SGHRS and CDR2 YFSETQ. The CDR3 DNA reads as TGCGCCAGCAGCCCCGATAGCGGGAGCGCGTCTACCTACGAGCAGTACTTC. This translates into CASSPDSGSASTYEQYF.

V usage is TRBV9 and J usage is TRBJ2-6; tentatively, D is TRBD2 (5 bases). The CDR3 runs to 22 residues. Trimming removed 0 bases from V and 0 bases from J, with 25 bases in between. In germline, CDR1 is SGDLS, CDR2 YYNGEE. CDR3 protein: CASSVVPLPGVDTDSGANVLTF. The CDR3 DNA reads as TGTGCCAGCAGCGTAGTCCCCCTCCCCGGGGTCGACACCGACTCTGGGGCCAACGTCCTGACTTTC.

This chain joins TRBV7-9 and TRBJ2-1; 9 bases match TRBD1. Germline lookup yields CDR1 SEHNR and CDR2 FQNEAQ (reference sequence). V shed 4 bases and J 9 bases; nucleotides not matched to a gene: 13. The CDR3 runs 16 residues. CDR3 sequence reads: CASSSPGTGNPGEQFF. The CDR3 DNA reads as TGTGCCAGCAGCTCTCCCGGGACAGGGAATCCGGGTGAGCAGTTCTTC.

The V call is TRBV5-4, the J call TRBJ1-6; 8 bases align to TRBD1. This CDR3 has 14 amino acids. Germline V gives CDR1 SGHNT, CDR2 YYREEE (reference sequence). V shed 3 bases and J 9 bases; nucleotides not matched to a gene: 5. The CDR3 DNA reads TGTGCCAGCAGCTACGACAGGGGAAGTTCACCCCTCCACTTT. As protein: CASSYDRGSSPLHF.

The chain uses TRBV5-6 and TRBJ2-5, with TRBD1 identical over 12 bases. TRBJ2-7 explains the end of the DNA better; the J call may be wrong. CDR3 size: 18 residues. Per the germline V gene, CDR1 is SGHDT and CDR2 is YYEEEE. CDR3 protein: CASSPVEGTGGLAGEQYF. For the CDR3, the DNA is TGTGCCAGCAGCCCGGTGGAGGGGACAGGGGGCTTGGCCGGCGAGCAGTACTTC.

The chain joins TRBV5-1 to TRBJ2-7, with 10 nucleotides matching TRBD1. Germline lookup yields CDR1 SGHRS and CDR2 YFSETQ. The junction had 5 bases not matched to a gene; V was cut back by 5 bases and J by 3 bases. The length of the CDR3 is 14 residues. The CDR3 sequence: CASREGTGDYEQYF. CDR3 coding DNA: TGCGCCAGCAGGGAAGGGACAGGGGACTACGAGCAGTACTTC.

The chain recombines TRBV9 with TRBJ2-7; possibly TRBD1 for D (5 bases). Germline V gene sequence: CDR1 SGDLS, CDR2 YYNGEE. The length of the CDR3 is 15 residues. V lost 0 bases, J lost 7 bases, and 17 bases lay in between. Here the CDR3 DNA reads TGTGCCAGCAGCGTAGCGATCAGATCGCCAGGGGAGCAGTACTTC. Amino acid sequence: CASSVAIRSPGEQYF.

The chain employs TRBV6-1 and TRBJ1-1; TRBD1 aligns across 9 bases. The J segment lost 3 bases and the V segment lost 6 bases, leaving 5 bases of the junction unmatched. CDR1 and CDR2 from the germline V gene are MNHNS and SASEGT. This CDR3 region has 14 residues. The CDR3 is CASRRDRDYTEAFF. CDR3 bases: TGTGCCAGCAGGAGGGACAGGGATTACACTGAAGCTTTCTTT.